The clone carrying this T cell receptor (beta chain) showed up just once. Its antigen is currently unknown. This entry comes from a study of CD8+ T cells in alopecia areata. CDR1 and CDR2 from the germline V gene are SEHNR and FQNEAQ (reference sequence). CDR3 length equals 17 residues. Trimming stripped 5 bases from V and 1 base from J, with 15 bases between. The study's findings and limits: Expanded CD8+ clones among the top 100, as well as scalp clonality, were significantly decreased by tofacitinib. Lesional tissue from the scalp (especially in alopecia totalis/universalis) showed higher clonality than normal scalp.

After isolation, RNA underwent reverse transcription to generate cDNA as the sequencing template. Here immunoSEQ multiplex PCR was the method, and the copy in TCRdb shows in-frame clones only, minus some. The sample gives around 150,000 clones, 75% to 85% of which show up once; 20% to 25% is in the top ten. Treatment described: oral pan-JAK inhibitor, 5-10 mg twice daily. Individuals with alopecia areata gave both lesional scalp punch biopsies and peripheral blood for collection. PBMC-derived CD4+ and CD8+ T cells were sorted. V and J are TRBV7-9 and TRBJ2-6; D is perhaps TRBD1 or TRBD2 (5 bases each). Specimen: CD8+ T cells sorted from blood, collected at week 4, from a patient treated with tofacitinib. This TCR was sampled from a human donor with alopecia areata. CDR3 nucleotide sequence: TGTGCCAGCAGCCAAGAGGGTCAGGGTTCTGGGGCCAACGTCCTGACTTTC. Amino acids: CASSQEGQGSGANVLTF.